Each of the 23 T cell receptor beta chains below was sequenced from the same sample in a study of cytomegalovirus exposure and HLA in healthy donors. Here immunoSEQ multiplex PCR was the method, and the copy in TCRdb shows in-frame clones only, minus some. The sample has fewer than 200,000 clones; 85% are singletons. The material sequenced was PBMCs. The receptor set was obtained from a man aged 18 to 29 in good health and CMV-seropositive.

The chain carries TRBV7-3 and TRBJ1-1; 8 bases align to TRBD1. CDR3 length: 14 amino acids. Germline V gene data show CDR1 as SGHTA and CDR2 as FQGTGA. V gave up 5 bases and J gave up 5 bases; unmatched junction bases: 7. This chain's CDR3 is CASSLRQGLTEAFF. The CDR3 DNA sequence: TGTGCCAGCAGCCTCCGACAGGGGTTGACTGAAGCTTTCTTT.

The rearrangement joins TRBV7-9 to TRBJ2-5; 7 nucleotides line up with TRBD1. Germline CDR1 reads SEHNR; CDR2 reads FQNEAQ (reference sequence). The CDR3 has 15 amino acids. Germline trimming cut 5 bases from V and 1 base from J; bases unmatched to any gene: 7. CDR3 DNA sequence: TGTGCCAGCAGCCATTCCGGGACAGTCCAAGAGACCCAGTACTTC. Translated: CASSHSGTVQETQYF. Filled out from reference TRBV7-9 and TRBJ2-5, the complete variable domain reads DTGVSQNPRHKITKRGQNVTFRCDPISEHNRLYWYRQTLGQGPEFLTYFQNEAQLEKSRLLSDRFSAERPKGSFSTLEIQRTEQGDSAMYLCASSHSGTVQETQYFGPGTRLLVL.

The chain uses TRBV6-5 and TRBJ2-3, with 9 bases lining up with TRBD2. CDR3 length equals 15 residues. Germline lookup yields CDR1 MNHEY and CDR2 SVGAGI. J lost 5 bases, V lost 2 bases, and 5 bases had no gene match. Here the CDR3 DNA reads TGTGCCAGCAGTTACGCGGCGGGGGGGGAAGATACGCAGTATTTT. It specifies CASSYAAGGEDTQYF.

As regards this clone: Since a much larger clone is just one base distant, this may be a read error. This chain connects TRBV9 to TRBJ2-7, with 8 bases that match TRBD1. The CDR3 is made up of 12 amino acids. The trim removed 7 bases at V and 0 bases at J, leaving 0 bases unmatched. Germline V lookup: CDR1 SGDLS, CDR2 YYNGEE. The CDR3 nucleotides read TGTGCCAGCGGGACAGGCTCCTACGAGCAGTACTTC. Encoded protein: CASGTGSYEQYF.

The CDR3 protein is CASSLRDSPSNNEQFF. CDR3 nucleotides: TGCGCCAGCAGCTTACGAGACAGCCCGTCGAACAATGAGCAGTTCTTC. The rearrangement links TRBV5-1 to TRBJ2-1; perhaps TRBD1 as D (5 bases). The CDR3 sequence is 16 residues long. Germline V gives CDR1 SGHRS, CDR2 YFSETQ. V was trimmed by 2 bases and J by 5 bases, leaving 17 bases between them.

The chain is built from TRBV4-1 and TRBJ2-7, with TRBD1 identical over 8 bases. Germline loops: CDR1 MGHRA, CDR2 YSYEKL. CDR3 length: 15 amino acids. Trimming removed 4 bases from V and 5 bases from J; junction bases left unmatched: 10. The CDR3 loop is CASSPYRGISDEQYF. In nucleotides, the CDR3 is TGCGCCAGCAGCCCATACAGGGGGATATCGGACGAGCAGTACTTC.

This clone occurred once. The chain links TRBV5-6 to TRBJ1-1; weak D call: TRBD1 (5 bases). The germline V and J ends were trimmed by 1 base and 3 bases, with 7 bases remaining between them. The CDR3 is 13 amino acids. Germline V gene lookup returns CDR1 SGHDT and CDR2 YYEEEE. The CDR3 spells CASSLWGDTEAFF. The CDR3 DNA sequence: TGTGCCAGCAGCTTGTGGGGGGACACTGAAGCTTTCTTT. Supplemented by reference TRBV5-6 and TRBJ1-1, the full variable domain reads DAGVTQSPTHLIKTRGQQVTLRCSPKSGHDTVSWYQQALGQGPQFIFQYYEEEERQRGNFPDRFSGHQFPNYSSELNVNALLLGDSALYLCASSLWGDTEAFFGQGTRLTVV.

V usage is TRBV6-1 and J usage is TRBJ2-3; 9 nucleotides match TRBD2. Germline CDR1 is MNHNS and CDR2 is SASEGT. The trim removed 7 bases at V and 2 bases at J, leaving 7 bases unmatched. CDR3 length equals 15 residues. The CDR3 DNA reads TGTGCCAGCAATCCAGTAGCGGGGGACACAGATACGCAGTATTTT. Its translation: CASNPVAGDTDTQYF.

V is TRBV6-4 and J is TRBJ2-1; 9 bases align to TRBD2. Germline-derived CDR1 and CDR2 are MRHNA and SNTAGT. The trim removed 5 bases at V and 3 bases at J, leaving 11 bases unmatched. The CDR3 is 17 residues long. The CDR3 here is CASSPYRAGGYYNEQFF. CDR3 sequence (DNA): TGTGCCAGCAGTCCTTATAGAGCGGGGGGCTACTACAATGAGCAGTTCTTC.

This chain connects TRBV7-2 to TRBJ1-4, with D tentatively TRBD1 (5 bases). Trimming shortened V by 5 bases and J by 6 bases, and 16 bases separated the two germline ends. CDR3 length: 15 amino acids. Germline CDR1 SGHTA, CDR2 FQGNSA. CDR3 DNA: TGTGCCAGCAGCCCATGGGGCCCGTCGGATGAAAAACTGTTTTTT. It encodes CASSPWGPSDEKLFF.

This chain links TRBV28 with TRBJ2-5, with 14 bases fitting TRBD2. V was clipped by 4 bases and J by 2 bases; unmatched bases: 3. CDR3 size: 16 residues. CDR1 is MDHEN, CDR2 SYDVKM, per germline. CDR3 residues: CASSSRLAGGQETQYF. The CDR3 DNA is TGTGCCAGCAGTTCCCGACTAGCGGGGGGGCAAGAGACCCAGTACTTC.

Of note for this clone: Other DNA sequences from this sample encode an identical CDR3 as well. The V call is TRBV7-9, the J call TRBJ2-3, with TRBD2 matching over 8 bases. CDR1 is SEHNR, CDR2 FQNEAQ, per germline (reference sequence). The trim removed 4 bases at V and 2 bases at J, leaving 5 bases unmatched. The CDR3 sequence is 15 residues long. In DNA, the CDR3 is TGTGCCAGCAGCTCGCGGGAGGCCAACACAGATACGCAGTATTTT. Translating gives CASSSREANTDTQYF.

This chain joins TRBV5-8 and TRBJ1-2; a weak D match, TRBD1 (6 bases). V was trimmed by 2 bases and J by 6 bases, leaving 14 bases between them. CDR1 SGHTS and CDR2 YDEGEE come from the germline V gene. The CDR3 covers 14 residues. CDR3 residues: CASSFTGLVNGYTF. The CDR3 nucleotides are TGTGCCAGCAGCTTTACAGGGTTGGTAAATGGCTACACCTTC.

The chain uses TRBV11-2 and TRBJ2-7, with 13 bases aligning to TRBD2. Germline assignment: CDR1 SGHAT and CDR2 FQNNGV. V gave up 6 bases and J gave up 4 bases; unmatched junction bases: 3. There are 14 residues in the CDR3. This CDR3 is CASRPGLAGYEQYF. CDR3 DNA sequence: TGTGCCAGCAGACCGGGACTAGCGGGATACGAGCAGTACTTC.

The V gene is TRBV7-2, the J gene TRBJ2-1; 10 bases map to TRBD2. There are 15 residues in the CDR3. J was trimmed by 4 bases and V by 5 bases; bases with no gene match: 5. Germline V CDR1 and CDR2: SGHTA, FQGNSA. The chain's CDR3 is CASSPAGGGYNEQFF. CDR3 sequence (DNA): TGTGCCAGCAGCCCAGCGGGAGGGGGTTACAATGAGCAGTTCTTC.

The rearrangement links TRBV6-5 to TRBJ2-7; 7 bases fit TRBD2. Germline trimming cut 8 bases from V and 3 bases from J; bases unmatched to any gene: 7. Germline V gives CDR1 MNHEY, CDR2 SVGAGI. The CDR3 spans 13 residues. CDR3 in amino acids: CASRPGTNYEQYF. The CDR3 region has the DNA TGTGCCAGCCGGCCTGGGACTAACTACGAGCAGTACTTC.

The chain employs TRBV28 and TRBJ2-3; D possibly corresponds to TRBD2 (5 bases). There are 13 residues in the CDR3. Germline CDR1 is MDHEN and CDR2 is SYDVKM. V was pared by 7 bases and J by 5 bases, with 13 bases between. Here the CDR3 reads CASMYSGVDTQYF. CDR3 coding DNA: TGTGCCAGCATGTACTCCGGGGTAGATACGCAGTATTTT.

This clone has just one count. V usage is TRBV5-1 and J usage is TRBJ1-2; 8 bases are a match to TRBD1. Germline trimming cut 4 bases from V and 6 bases from J; bases unmatched to any gene: 11. Germline CDR1 and CDR2: SGHRS and YFSETQ. The CDR3 loop spans 15 amino acids. The CDR3 loop reads CASSPYTSGQDGYTF. The CDR3 DNA reads TGCGCCAGCAGCCCCTACACCTCGGGACAGGATGGCTACACCTTC.

Only a few counts were recorded for this clone. In DNA form, the CDR3 reads TGTGCCAGCAGCGCTACAGGTTCCTTCTCCTACGAGCAGTACTTC. Its protein is CASSATGSFSYEQYF. The chain is built from TRBV9 and TRBJ2-7; D may be TRBD1 (5 bases). CDR3 length: 15 amino acids. The germline gives CDR1 SGDLS, CDR2 YYNGEE. The V end lost 3 bases, the J end lost 0 bases, and 13 bases lay between the germline ends.

V is TRBV28 and J is TRBJ1-2, with a possible D match to TRBD1 (6 bases). Trimming removed 4 bases at V and 8 bases at J, with 11 bases between. Germline values: CDR1 MDHEN, CDR2 SYDVKM. The CDR3 runs 12 residues. CDR3 sequence reads: CASSYREYGYTF. The CDR3 bases are TGTGCCAGCAGTTACAGGGAATACGGCTACACCTTC.

This chain links TRBV9 with TRBJ2-4; 11 bases map to TRBD2. Germline V lookup: CDR1 SGDLS, CDR2 YYNGEE. The CDR3 totals 17 residues. V trimming: 4 bases; J trimming: 3 bases; junction bases outside the gene matches: 9. CDR3 amino acids: CASSSRLAGMDKNIQYF. The CDR3 DNA sequence: TGTGCCAGCAGCTCACGACTAGCGGGAATGGACAAAAACATTCAGTACTTC.

The gene calls are TRBV7-9 and TRBJ2-1; a weak D match, TRBD2 (6 bases). The germline CDR1 and CDR2 sequences are SEHNR and FQNEAQ (reference sequence). This CDR3 has 17 amino acids. Trimming pared 1 base from V and 6 bases from J, leaving 19 bases between. The CDR3 DNA is TGTGCCAGCAGCTTAGGATCTTTTCGGGACTTTGGCAATGAGCAGTTCTTC. Its protein is CASSLGSFRDFGNEQFF.

The genes are TRBV18 and TRBJ2-1; D remains unclear. Germline V CDR1 and CDR2: KGHSH, LQKENI. The CDR3 contains 12 residues. The V and J ends lost 3 bases and 4 bases respectively, with 4 bases between them. This chain's CDR3 is CASSPNYNEQFF. CDR3 in DNA: TGTGCCAGCTCACCCAATTACAATGAGCAGTTCTTC.